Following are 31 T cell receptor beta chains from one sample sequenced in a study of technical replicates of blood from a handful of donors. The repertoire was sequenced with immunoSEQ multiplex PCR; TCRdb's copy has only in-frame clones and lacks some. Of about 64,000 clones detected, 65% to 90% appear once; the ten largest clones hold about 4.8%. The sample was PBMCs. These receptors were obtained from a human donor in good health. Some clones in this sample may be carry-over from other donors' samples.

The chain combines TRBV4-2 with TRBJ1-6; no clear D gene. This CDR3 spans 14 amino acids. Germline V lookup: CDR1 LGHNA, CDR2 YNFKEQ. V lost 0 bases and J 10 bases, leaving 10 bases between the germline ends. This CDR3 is CASSQESGRSPLHF. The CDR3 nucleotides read TGTGCCAGCAGCCAAGAAAGTGGGAGATCACCCCTCCACTTT.

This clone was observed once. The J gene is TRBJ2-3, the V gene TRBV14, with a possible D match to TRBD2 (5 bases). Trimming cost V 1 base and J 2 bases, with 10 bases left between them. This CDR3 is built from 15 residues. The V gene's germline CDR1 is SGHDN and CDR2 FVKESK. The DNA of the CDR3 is TGTGCCAGCAGCCAAGGGCTCGGGGTCACAGATACGCAGTATTTT. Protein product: CASSQGLGVTDTQYF.

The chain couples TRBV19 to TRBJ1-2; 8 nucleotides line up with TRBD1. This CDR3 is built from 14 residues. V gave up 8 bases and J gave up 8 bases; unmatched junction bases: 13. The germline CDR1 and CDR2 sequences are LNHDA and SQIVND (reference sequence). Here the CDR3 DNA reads TGTGCCAGTGCCGACCAGGGGGCTGTGGGGGGCTACACCTTC. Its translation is CASADQGAVGGYTF.

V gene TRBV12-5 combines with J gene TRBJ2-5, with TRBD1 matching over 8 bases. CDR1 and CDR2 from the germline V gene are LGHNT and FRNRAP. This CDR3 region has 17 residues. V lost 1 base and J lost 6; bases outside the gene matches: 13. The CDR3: CASGLERTGWKEQTQYF. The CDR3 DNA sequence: TGTGCTAGTGGTTTGGAGAGGACAGGGTGGAAGGAACAGACCCAGTACTTC.

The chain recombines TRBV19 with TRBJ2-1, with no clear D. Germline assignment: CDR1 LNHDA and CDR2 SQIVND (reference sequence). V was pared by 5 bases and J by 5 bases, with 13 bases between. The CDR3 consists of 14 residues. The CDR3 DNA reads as TGTGCCAGTAGTCGCCCCGGGTCGGACAATGAGCAGTTCTTC. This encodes CASSRPGSDNEQFF.

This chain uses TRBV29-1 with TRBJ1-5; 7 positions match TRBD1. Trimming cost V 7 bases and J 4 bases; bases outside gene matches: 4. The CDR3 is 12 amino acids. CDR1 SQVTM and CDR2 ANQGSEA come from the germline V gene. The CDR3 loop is CSGGQENQPQHF. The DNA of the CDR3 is TGCAGCGGAGGACAGGAGAATCAGCCCCAGCATTTT.

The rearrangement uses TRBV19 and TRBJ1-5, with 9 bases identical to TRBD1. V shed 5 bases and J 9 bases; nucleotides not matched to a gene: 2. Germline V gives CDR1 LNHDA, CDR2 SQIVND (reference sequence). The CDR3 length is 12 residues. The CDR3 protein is CASSDRGGPQHF. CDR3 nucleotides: TGTGCCAGTAGTGACAGGGGGGGGCCCCAGCATTTT. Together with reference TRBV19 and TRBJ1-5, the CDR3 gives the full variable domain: DGGITQSPKYLFRKEGQNVTLSCEQNLNHDAMYWYRQDPGQGLRLIYYSQIVNDFQKGDIAEGYSVSREKKESFPLTVTSAQKNPTAFYLCASSDRGGPQHFGDGTRLSIL.

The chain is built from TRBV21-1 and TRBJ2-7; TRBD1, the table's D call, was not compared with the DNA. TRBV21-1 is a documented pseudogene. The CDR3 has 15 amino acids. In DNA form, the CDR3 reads TGTGCCAGCAGCAGACGACAGGGGGCGCTTTACGAGCAGTACTTC. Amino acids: CASSRRQGALYEQYF.

The DNA of the CDR3 is TGCGCCAGCAGCCAGGGACAGGGGAAGGACTATGGCTACACCTTC. Translated: CASSQGQGKDYGYTF. The chain links TRBV4-1 to TRBJ1-2; 10 bases fit TRBD1. The V gene's germline CDR1 is MGHRA and CDR2 YSYEKL. The CDR3 is 15 residues long. With V trimmed by 3 bases and J by 3 bases, 4 bases remained unmatched.

DNA for the CDR3: TGTGCCAGCAGCACGGGGGGATTAGGGACAGATACGCAGTATTTT. Translation: CASSTGGLGTDTQYF. This chain links TRBV5-6 with TRBJ2-3; TRBD2 matches at 7 bases. The CDR3 length is 15 residues. Germline V gene data show CDR1 as SGHDT and CDR2 as YYEEEE. J lost 3 bases, V lost 4 bases, and 8 bases had no gene match. The whole variable domain, remainder taken from reference TRBV5-6 and TRBJ2-3, is DAGVTQSPTHLIKTRGQQVTLRCSPKSGHDTVSWYQQALGQGPQFIFQYYEEEERQRGNFPDRFSGHQFPNYSSELNVNALLLGDSALYLCASSTGGLGTDTQYFGPGTRLTVL.

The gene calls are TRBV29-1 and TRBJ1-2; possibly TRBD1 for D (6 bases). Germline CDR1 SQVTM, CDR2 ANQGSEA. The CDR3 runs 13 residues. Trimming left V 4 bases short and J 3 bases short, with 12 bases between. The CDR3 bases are TGCAGCGTTGTAGGGGGGGGCGACTATGGCTACACCTTC. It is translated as CSVVGGGDYGYTF.

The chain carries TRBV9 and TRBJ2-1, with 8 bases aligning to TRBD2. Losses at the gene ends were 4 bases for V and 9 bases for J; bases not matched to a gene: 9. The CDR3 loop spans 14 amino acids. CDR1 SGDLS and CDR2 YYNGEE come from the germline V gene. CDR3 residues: CASSISGSFGEQFF. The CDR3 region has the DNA TGTGCCAGCAGCATCAGCGGGAGTTTTGGTGAGCAGTTCTTC.

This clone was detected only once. The CDR3 coding sequence is TGCGCCAGCAGCCAACTTCCTAGTGGGTTCAACACTGAAGCTTTCTTT. Protein sequence: CASSQLPSGFNTEAFF. The V call is TRBV4-1, the J call TRBJ1-1; no definite D call. In germline, CDR1 is MGHRA, CDR2 YSYEKL. The CDR3 is 16 amino acids. V was cut by 2 bases and J by 2 bases, with 15 bases left in between.

CDR3 protein: CASSFGTSGSLETQYF. CDR3 coding DNA: TGTGCCAGCAGCTTCGGGACTAGCGGGAGCTTAGAGACCCAGTACTTC. The chain couples TRBV11-1 to TRBJ2-5, with 14 nucleotides matching TRBD2. The CDR3 sequence is 16 residues long. V shed 3 bases and J 4 bases; nucleotides not matched to a gene: 4. The V gene's germline CDR1 is SGHAT and CDR2 FQDESV (reference sequence).

As DNA, the CDR3 is TGTGCCAGCAGTGACCGGGACACTTTCAATGAGCAGTTCTTC. Amino acids: CASSDRDTFNEQFF. This chain uses TRBV6-6 with TRBJ2-1, with D possibly matching TRBD1 (6 bases). Looked up from germline, CDR1 is MNHNY and CDR2 is SVGAGI (reference sequence). There are 14 residues in the CDR3. V lost 5 bases and J 6 bases, leaving 14 bases between the germline ends.

The CDR3 DNA reads TGTGCCAGCAGTTACCAGGGGGCGGGGAGGTCACCCCTCCACTTT. It translates to CASSYQGAGRSPLHF. V is TRBV6-5 and J is TRBJ1-6; 8 nucleotides align to TRBD1. Germline CDR1 and CDR2: MNHEY and SVGAGI. The CDR3 consists of 15 residues. The junction had 7 bases not matched to a gene; V was cut back by 2 bases and J by 10 bases.

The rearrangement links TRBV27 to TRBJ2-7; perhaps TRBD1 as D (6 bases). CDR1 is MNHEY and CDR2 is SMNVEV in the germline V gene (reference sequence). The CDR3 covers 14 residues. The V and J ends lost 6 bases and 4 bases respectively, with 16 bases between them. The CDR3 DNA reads TGTGCCAGCAGCTTAGCCAGGGGCGCTTACGAGCAGTACTTC. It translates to CASSLARGAYEQYF.

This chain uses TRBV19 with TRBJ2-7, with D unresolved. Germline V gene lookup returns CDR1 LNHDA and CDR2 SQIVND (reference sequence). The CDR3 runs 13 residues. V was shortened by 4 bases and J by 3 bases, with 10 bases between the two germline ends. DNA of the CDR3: TGTGCCAGTAGTAAGGAGAAAAACTACGAGCAGTACTTC. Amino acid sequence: CASSKEKNYEQYF.

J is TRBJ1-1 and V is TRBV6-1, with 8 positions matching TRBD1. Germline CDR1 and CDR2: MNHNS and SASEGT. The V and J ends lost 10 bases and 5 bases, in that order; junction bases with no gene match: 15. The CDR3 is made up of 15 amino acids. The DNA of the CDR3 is TGTGCCACGAACGACAGGGGCGCAATAAGGACTGAAGCTTTCTTT. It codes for CATNDRGAIRTEAFF.

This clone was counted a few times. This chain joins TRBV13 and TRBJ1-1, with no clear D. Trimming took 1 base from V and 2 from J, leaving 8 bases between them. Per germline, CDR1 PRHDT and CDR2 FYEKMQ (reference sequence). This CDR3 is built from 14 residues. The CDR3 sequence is CASSLEQLNTEAFF. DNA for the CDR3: TGTGCCAGCAGCTTAGAACAATTAAACACTGAAGCTTTCTTT.

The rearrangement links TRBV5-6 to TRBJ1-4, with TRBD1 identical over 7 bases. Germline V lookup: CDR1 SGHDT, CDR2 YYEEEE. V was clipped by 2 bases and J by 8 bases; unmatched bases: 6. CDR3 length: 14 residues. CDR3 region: CASSFRGLGEKLFF. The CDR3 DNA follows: TGTGCCAGCAGCTTTAGGGGGCTCGGGGAAAAACTGTTTTTT.

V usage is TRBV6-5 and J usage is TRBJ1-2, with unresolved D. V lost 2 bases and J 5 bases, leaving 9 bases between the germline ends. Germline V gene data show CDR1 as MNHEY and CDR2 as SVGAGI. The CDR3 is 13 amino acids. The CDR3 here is CASSYEGSYGYTF. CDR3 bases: TGTGCCAGCAGTTACGAGGGCTCGTATGGCTACACCTTC.

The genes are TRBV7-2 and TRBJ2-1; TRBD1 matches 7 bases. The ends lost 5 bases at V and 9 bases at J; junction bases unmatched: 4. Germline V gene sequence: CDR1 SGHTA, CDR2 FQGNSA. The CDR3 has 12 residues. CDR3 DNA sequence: TGTGCCAGCAGCCACAGGGGTGTTGAGCAGTTCTTC. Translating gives CASSHRGVEQFF.

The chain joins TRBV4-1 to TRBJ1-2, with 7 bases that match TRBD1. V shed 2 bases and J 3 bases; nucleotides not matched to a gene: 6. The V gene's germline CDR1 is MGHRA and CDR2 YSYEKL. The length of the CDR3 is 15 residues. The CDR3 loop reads CASSQPDRVYYGYTF. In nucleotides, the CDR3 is TGCGCCAGCAGCCAACCCGACAGGGTCTACTATGGCTACACCTTC.

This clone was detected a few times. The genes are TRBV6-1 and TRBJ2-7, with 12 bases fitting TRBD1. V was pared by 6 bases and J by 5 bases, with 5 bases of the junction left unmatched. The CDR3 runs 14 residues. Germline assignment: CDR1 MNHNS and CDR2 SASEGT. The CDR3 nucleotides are TGTGCCAGCAGCCGGGACAGGGGGCGCGACGAGCAGTACTTC. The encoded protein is CASSRDRGRDEQYF.

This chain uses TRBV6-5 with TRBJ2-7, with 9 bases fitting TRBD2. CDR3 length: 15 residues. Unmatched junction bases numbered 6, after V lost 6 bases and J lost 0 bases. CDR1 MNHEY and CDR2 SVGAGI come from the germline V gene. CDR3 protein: CASRRIAGDSYEQYF. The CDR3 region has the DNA TGTGCCAGCAGACGAATAGCGGGAGACTCCTACGAGCAGTACTTC.

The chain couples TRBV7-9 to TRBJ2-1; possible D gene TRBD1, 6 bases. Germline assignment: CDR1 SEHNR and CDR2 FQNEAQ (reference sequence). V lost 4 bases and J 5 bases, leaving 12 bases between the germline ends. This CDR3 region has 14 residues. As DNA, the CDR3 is TGTGCCAGCAGCTACCTGACAGGAGACAATGAGCAGTTCTTC. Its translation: CASSYLTGDNEQFF.

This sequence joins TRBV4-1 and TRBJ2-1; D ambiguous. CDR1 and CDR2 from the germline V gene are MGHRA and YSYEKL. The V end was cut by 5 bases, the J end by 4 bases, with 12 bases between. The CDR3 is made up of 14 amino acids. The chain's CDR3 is CASSGPGGYNEQFF. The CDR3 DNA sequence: TGCGCCAGCAGCGGGCCAGGTGGGTACAATGAGCAGTTCTTC.

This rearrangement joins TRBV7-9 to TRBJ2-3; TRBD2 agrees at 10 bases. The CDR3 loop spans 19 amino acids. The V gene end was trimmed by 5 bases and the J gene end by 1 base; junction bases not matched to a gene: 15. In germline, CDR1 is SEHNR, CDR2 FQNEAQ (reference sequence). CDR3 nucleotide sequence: TGTGCCAGCAGCGCAAGTGGAGCGGGAGGGGCCCGAGGCACAGATACGCAGTATTTT. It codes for CASSASGAGGARGTDTQYF.

Written as DNA, the CDR3 is TGCGCCAGCAGCCGGGACAGGGGTCGAGAGACCCAGTACTTC. Amino acids: CASSRDRGRETQYF. V is TRBV5-1 and J is TRBJ2-5; 10 bases match TRBD1. J lost 4 bases, V lost 4 bases, and 4 bases had no gene match. The CDR3 consists of 14 residues. Germline CDR1 is SGHRS and CDR2 is YFSETQ.

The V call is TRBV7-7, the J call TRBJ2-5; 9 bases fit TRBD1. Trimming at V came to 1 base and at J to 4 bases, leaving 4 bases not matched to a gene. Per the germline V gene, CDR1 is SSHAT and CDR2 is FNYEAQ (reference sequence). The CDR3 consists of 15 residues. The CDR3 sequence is CASSLVQGARETQYF. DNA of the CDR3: TGTGCCAGCAGCTTAGTACAGGGGGCGCGAGAGACCCAGTACTTC. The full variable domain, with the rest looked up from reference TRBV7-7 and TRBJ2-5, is GAGVSQSPRYKVTKRGQDVTLRCDPISSHATLYWYQQALGQGPEFLTYFNYEAQPDKSGLPSDRFSAERPEGSISTLTIQRTEQRDSAMYRCASSLVQGARETQYFGPGTRLLVL.